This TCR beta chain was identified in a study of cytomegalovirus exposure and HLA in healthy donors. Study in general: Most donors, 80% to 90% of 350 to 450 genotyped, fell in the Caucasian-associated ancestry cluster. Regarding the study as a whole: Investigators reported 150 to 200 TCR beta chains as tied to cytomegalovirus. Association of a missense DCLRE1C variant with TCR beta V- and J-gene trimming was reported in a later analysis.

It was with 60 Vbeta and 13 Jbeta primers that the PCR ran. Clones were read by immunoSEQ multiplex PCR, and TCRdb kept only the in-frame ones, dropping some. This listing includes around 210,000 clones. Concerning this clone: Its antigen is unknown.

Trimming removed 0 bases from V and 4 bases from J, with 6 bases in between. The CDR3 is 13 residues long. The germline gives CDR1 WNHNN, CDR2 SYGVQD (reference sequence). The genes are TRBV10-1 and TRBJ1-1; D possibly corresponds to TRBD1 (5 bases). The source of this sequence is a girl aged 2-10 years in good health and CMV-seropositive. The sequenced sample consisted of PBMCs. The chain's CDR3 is CASSESGGTEAFF. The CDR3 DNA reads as TGCGCCAGCAGTGAGTCGGGGGGCACTGAAGCTTTCTTT.